The sample holds a few counts of the clone carrying this TCR beta chain. Its antigen is as yet unknown. These data come from a study of T cell responses to AZD1222 COVID-19 vaccine. Findings and limits, study-wide: Unmutated variant regions reportedly attract nearly half of all spike-specific TCRs. After the peak T cell response, and only then, were repertoires sampled. Among those given AZD1222, only 5 to 7 were seropositive at baseline.

Using immunoSEQ multiplex PCR, the repertoire was profiled, and TCRdb retains in-frame clones only, with some absent. Of 170,000 or so clones in the sample, approximately 90% were seen once. The CDR3 consists of 13 residues. The V end was cut by 0 bases, the J end by 6 bases, with 11 bases between. Germline lookup yields CDR1 GTSNPN and CDR2 SVGIG (reference sequence). The source material was peripheral blood, sampled on day 0 of AZD1222 vaccination. The V call is TRBV30, the J call TRBJ1-2; the D is unclear. This sequence originates from an adult in good health. CDR3: CAWSVQGNHGYTF. In DNA, the CDR3 is TGTGCCTGGAGTGTCCAAGGGAATCATGGCTACACCTTC.